The sequence of this TCR beta chain was determined in a study of T cell responses to AZD1222 COVID-19 vaccine. Study-wide results and limits: Elevations in Spike-specific TCR breadth and depth followed administration of two AZD1222 doses. Seropositive at baseline were only a handful of AZD1222 recipients. Females outnumbered males among donors, who were mostly white British; clonal diversity was possibly underestimated. The repertoires were collected only after the peak T cell response.

This CDR3 comprises 12 residues. The germline V gene has CDR1 MNHNY and CDR2 SVGAGI (reference sequence). V lost 7 bases to trimming and J lost 7 bases; unmatched junction nucleotides: 6. Here immunoSEQ multiplex PCR was the method, and the copy in TCRdb shows in-frame clones only, minus some. The repertoire includes 150,000 or so clones, roughly 92% of them detected once, and 1.3% to 1.5% sits in the top ten. Regarding this clone: What it recognizes is unknown.

The receptor was isolated from an adult in good health. The chain recombines TRBV6-6 with TRBJ2-7; 8 bases match TRBD2. The sample consisted of peripheral blood, taken on day 0 of AZD1222 vaccination. The CDR3 sequence is CASTQGGGEQYF. For the CDR3, the DNA is TGTGCCAGCACCCAGGGCGGGGGGGAGCAGTACTTC.